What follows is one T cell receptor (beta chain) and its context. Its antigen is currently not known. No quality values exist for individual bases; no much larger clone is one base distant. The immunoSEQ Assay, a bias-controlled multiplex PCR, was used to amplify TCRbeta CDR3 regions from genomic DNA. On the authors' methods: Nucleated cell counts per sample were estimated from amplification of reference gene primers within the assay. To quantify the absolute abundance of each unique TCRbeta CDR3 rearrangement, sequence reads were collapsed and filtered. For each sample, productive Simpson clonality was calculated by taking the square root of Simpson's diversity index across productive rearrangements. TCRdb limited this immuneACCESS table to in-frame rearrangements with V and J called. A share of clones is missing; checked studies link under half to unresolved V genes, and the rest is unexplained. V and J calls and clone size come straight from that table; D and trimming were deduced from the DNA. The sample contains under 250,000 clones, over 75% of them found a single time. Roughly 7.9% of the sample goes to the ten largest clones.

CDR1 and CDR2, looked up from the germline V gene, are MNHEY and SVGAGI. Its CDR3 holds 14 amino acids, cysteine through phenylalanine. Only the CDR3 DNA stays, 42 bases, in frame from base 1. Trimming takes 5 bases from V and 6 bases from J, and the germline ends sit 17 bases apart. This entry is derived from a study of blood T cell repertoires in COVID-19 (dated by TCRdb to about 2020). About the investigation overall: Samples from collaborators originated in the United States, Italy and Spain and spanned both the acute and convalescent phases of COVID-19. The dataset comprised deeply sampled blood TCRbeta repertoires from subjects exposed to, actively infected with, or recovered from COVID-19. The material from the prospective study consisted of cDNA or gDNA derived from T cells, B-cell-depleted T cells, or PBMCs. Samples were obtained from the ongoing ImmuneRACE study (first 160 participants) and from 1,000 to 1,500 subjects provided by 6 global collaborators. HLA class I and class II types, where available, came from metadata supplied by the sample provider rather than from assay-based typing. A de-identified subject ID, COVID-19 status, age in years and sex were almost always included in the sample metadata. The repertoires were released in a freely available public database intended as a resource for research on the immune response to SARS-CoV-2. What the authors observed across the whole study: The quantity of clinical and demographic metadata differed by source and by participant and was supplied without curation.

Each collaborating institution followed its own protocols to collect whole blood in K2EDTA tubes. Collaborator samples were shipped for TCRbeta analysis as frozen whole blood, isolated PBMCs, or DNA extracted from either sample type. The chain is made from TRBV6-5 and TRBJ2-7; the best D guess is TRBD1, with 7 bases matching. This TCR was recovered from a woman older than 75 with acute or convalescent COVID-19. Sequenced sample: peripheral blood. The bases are TGTGCCAGCAGTCACAGGGGACTCGGAGTCGAGCAGTACTTC. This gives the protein CASSHRGLGVEQYF.